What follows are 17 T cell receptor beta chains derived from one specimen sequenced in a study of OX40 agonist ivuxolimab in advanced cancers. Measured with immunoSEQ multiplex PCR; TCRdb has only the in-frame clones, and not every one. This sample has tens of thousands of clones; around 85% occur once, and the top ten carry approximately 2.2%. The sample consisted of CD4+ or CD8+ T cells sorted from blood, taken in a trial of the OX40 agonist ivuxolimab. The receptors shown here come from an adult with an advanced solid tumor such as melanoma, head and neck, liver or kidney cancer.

Written as DNA, the CDR3 is TGTGCCAGCAGCTTAAGGGGATACCGGGACACCAATGAGCAGTTCTTC. Translation: CASSLRGYRDTNEQFF. The chain couples TRBV7-3 to TRBJ2-1, with D possibly TRBD1 on 6 matching bases. CDR3 length: 16 residues. V lost 1 base, J lost 6 bases, and 16 bases lay in between. Germline V CDR1 and CDR2: SGHTA, FQGTGA.

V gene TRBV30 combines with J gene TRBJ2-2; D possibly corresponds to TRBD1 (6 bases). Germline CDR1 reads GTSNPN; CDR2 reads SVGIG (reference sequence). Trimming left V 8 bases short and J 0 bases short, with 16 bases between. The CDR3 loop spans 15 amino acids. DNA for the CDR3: TGTGCCCGGGATAGGGGACAAACGAACACCGGGGAGCTGTTTTTT. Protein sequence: CARDRGQTNTGELFF.

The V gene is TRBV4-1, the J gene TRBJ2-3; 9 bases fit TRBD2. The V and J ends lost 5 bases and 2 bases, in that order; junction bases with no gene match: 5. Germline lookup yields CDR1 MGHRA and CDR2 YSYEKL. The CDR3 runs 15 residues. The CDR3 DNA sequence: TGCGCCAGCAGCACGGGACTAGCCAACACAGATACGCAGTATTTT. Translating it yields CASSTGLANTDTQYF.

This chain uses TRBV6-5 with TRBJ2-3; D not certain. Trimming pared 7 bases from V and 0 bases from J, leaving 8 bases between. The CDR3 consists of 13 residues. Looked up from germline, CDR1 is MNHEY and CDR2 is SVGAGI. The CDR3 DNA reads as TGTGCCAGCACTACTACTAGCACAGATACGCAGTATTTT. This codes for CASTTTSTDTQYF.

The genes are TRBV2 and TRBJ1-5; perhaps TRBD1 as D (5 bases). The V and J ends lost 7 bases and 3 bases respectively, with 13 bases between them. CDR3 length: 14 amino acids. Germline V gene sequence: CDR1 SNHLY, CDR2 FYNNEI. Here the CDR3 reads CASNSGGINQPQHF. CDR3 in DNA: TGTGCCAGCAATTCGGGGGGTATCAATCAGCCCCAGCATTTT.

CDR3 sequence: CASSAIAGGAYEQYF. Here the CDR3 DNA reads TGTGCCAGCAGTGCAATAGCGGGAGGCGCCTACGAGCAGTACTTC. The chain links TRBV6-1 to TRBJ2-7; 10 positions agree with TRBD2. The germline CDR1 and CDR2 sequences are MNHNS and SASEGT. With V trimmed by 4 bases and J by 2 bases, 5 bases remained unmatched. The CDR3 extends over 15 amino acids.

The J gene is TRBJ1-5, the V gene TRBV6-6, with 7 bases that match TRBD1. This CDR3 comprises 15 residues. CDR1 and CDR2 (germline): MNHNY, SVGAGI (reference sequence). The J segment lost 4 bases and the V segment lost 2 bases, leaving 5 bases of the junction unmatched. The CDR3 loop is CASSYEGARNQPQHF. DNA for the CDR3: TGTGCCAGCAGTTACGAGGGGGCAAGGAATCAGCCCCAGCATTTT.

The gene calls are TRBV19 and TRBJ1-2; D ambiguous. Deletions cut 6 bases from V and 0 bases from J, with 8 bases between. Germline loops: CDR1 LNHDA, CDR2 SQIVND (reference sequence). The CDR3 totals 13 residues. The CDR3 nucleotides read TGTGCCAGTAGAACGGTGTCTAACTATGGCTACACCTTC. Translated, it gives CASRTVSNYGYTF.

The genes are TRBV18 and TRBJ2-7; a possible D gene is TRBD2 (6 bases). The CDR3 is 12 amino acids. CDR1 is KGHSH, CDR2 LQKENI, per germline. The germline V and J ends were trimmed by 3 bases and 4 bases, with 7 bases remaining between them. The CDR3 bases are TGTGCCAGCTCACCCGGAGGGTACGAGCAGTACTTC. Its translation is CASSPGGYEQYF.

CDR3 DNA sequence: TGTGCCAGTAGCTCGGGGGGGACTAGCGGGACAACGGCCTACGAGCAGTACTTC. This gives the protein CASSSGGTSGTTAYEQYF. The rearrangement uses TRBV19 and TRBJ2-7; 13 bases fit TRBD2. The V gene's germline CDR1 is LNHDA and CDR2 SQIVND (reference sequence). The trim removed 6 bases at V and 2 bases at J, leaving 13 bases unmatched. The CDR3 is 18 amino acids.

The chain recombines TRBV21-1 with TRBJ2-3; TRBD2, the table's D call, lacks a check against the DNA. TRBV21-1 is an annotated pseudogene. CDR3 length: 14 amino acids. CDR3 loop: CASSKQGPGDTQYF. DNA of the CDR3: TGTGCCAGCAGCAAACAAGGCCCGGGAGATACGCAGTATTTT.

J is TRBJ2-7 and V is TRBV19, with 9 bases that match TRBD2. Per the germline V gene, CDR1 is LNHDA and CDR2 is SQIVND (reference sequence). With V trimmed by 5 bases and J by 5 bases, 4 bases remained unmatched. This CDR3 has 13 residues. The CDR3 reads CASSSRTSDEQYF. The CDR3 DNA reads TGTGCCAGTAGTTCTAGGACTAGCGACGAGCAGTACTTC. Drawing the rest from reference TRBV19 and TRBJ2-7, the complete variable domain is DGGITQSPKYLFRKEGQNVTLSCEQNLNHDAMYWYRQDPGQGLRLIYYSQIVNDFQKGDIAEGYSVSREKKESFPLTVTSAQKNPTAFYLCASSSRTSDEQYFGPGTRLTVT.

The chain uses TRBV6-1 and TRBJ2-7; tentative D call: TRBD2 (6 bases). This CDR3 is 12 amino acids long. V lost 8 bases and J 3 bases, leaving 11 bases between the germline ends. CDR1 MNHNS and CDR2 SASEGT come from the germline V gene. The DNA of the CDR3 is TGTGCCAGCTTGGGGGGAGTCTACGAGCAGTACTTC. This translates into CASLGGVYEQYF.

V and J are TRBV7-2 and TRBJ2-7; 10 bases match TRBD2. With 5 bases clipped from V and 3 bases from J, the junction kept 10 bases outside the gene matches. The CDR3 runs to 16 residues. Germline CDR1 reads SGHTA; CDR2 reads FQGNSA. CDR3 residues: CASSPYSGGTVYEQYF. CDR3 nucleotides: TGTGCCAGCAGCCCTTATAGCGGGGGGACCGTCTACGAGCAGTACTTC.

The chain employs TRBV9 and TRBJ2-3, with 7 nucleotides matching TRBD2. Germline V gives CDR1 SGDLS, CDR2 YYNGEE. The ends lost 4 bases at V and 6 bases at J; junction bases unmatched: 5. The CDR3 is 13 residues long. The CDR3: CASSFRGGDTQYF. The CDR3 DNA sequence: TGTGCCAGCAGCTTCCGGGGAGGGGATACGCAGTATTTT.

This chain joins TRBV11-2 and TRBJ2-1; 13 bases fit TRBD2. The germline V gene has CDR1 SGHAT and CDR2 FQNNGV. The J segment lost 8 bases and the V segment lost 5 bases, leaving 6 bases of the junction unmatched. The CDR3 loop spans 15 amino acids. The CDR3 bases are TGTGCCAGCAGCCAGACTAGCGGGGGGATCCATGAGCAGTTCTTC. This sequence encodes CASSQTSGGIHEQFF.

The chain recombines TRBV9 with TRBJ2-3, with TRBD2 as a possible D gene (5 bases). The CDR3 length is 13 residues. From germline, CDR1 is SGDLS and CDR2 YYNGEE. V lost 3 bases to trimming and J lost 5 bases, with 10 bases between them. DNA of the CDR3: TGTGCCAGCAGCGGGTGGAGGAGAGATACGCAGTATTTT. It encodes CASSGWRRDTQYF.